One sample yielded the 28 T cell receptor beta chains listed below, sequenced in a study of post-analysis software for immune sequencing data. Study-level points and caveats: Patients had higher frequencies than controls of five TRBV segments, including TRBV5-6, TRBV5-1 and TRBV20-1.

Unique molecular identifiers were present in the TCR beta cDNA libraries. MiXCR, run by TCRdb on the PCR reads, gives a single entry per CDR3 protein. The sample lists roughly 540,000 distinct CDR3 sequences; about a third were seen once. Their antigen targets remain unknown. The source material was blood. All receptors derive from a girl aged 2-17 years with multiple sclerosis.

The chain has TRBV10-1 and TRBJ2-1; D possibly matches TRBD1 or TRBD2 (6 bases each). V lost 3 bases to trimming and J lost 7 bases, with 16 bases between them. This CDR3 region has 15 residues. The germline V gene has CDR1 WNHNN and CDR2 SYGVQD (reference sequence). CDR3 coding DNA: TGCGCCAGCAGTGAATATCCGGGGGCCGAGAATGAGCAGTTCTTC. It encodes CASSEYPGAENEQFF.

This chain joins TRBV11-2 and TRBJ2-7; D is ambiguous. This CDR3 has 14 amino acids. Trimming stripped 5 bases from V and 7 bases from J, with 18 bases between. The germline gives CDR1 SGHAT, CDR2 FQNNGV. CDR3 nucleotide sequence: TGTGCCAGCAGCCTAAGGTACTCCTACAATGAGCAGTACTTC. Its protein product is CASSLRYSYNEQYF.

This clonotype was counted between two and nine times. This sequence joins TRBV10-3 and TRBJ2-7; 7 bases are shared with TRBD1. The germline gives CDR1 ENHRY, CDR2 SYGVKD. J lost 0 bases, V lost 0 bases, and 2 bases had no gene match. The CDR3 consists of 15 residues. The CDR3 coding sequence is TGTGCCATCAGTGAGTCTGGGGACAGCTCCTACGAGCAGTACTTC. It encodes CAISESGDSSYEQYF.

The rearrangement joins TRBV20-1 to TRBJ2-2, with 12 bases identical to TRBD2. The V gene end was trimmed by 0 bases and the J gene end by 9 bases; junction bases not matched to a gene: 5. The CDR3 covers 15 residues. Per germline, CDR1 DFQATT and CDR2 SNEGSKA (reference sequence). CDR3 sequence reads: CSARELAGGGRELFF. In nucleotides, the CDR3 is TGCAGTGCTAGAGAACTAGCGGGGGGTGGTCGGGAGCTGTTTTTT.

This sequence joins TRBV3-1 and TRBJ1-2; 7 positions agree with TRBD1. CDR3 size: 16 residues. V was clipped by 1 base and J by 0 bases; unmatched bases: 5. Germline V gives CDR1 LGHDT, CDR2 YNNKEL (reference sequence). In DNA, the CDR3 is TGTGCCAGCAGCCAAGGGGGACAGCTCCCTAACTATGGCTACACCTTC. Amino acids: CASSQGGQLPNYGYTF.

This clonotype was seen a handful of times. This chain connects TRBV6-6 to TRBJ2-7, with D tentatively TRBD1 or TRBD2 (5 bases each). The germline gives CDR1 MNHNY, CDR2 SVGAGI (reference sequence). Between the trimmed V and J ends, which lost 5 bases and 9 bases, there was a span of 14 bases. The CDR3 has 12 amino acids. Written as DNA, the CDR3 is TGTGCCAGCAGTGGGGACCTTCGAGGGCAGTACTTC. Translating gives CASSGDLRGQYF.

This chain uses TRBV27 with TRBJ2-1; maybe TRBD1 (6 bases). The CDR3 runs to 15 residues. Germline V CDR1 and CDR2: MNHEY, SMNVEV (reference sequence). Between the trimmed V and J ends, which lost 6 bases and 3 bases, there was a span of 15 bases. The CDR3 is CASRRPGTLYNEQFF. The CDR3 bases are TGTGCCAGCAGACGGCCAGGGACACTCTACAATGAGCAGTTCTTC.

The chain links TRBV11-1 to TRBJ2-3; D remains unclear. The germline CDR1 and CDR2 sequences are SGHAT and FQDESV (reference sequence). V shed 5 bases and J shed 5 bases, with 14 bases lying between them. The CDR3 extends over 14 amino acids. The DNA of the CDR3 is TGTGCCAGCAGCCCGGACCATACCAGAGATACGCAGTATTTT. As protein: CASSPDHTRDTQYF.

This clonotype was observed a few times. The chain combines TRBV2 with TRBJ2-4; possible D gene TRBD2, 5 bases. This CDR3 spans 15 amino acids. The V gene lost 6 bases and the J gene lost 5 bases, with 17 bases spanning the gap. Germline V lookup: CDR1 SNHLY, CDR2 FYNNEI. This chain's CDR3 is CASSDDEGRENIQYF. DNA of the CDR3: TGTGCCAGCAGCGATGATGAAGGGCGGGAAAACATTCAGTACTTC.

The V gene is TRBV20-1, the J gene TRBJ1-5; TRBD1 agrees at 10 bases. This CDR3 contains 19 residues. Germline-derived CDR1 and CDR2 are DFQATT and SNEGSKA (reference sequence). V shed 2 bases and J 1 base; nucleotides not matched to a gene: 14. The CDR3 loop is CSARRGGRDRGSSNQPQHF. The CDR3 DNA sequence: TGCAGTGCTAGAAGGGGGGGCCGGGACAGGGGTTCGAGCAATCAGCCCCAGCATTTT.

This rearrangement joins TRBV12-3 or TRBV12-4 to TRBJ1-2, with a possible D match to TRBD1 (5 bases). The CDR3 runs 13 residues. The V end lost 2 bases, the J end lost 7 bases, and 11 bases lay between the germline ends. DNA for the CDR3: TGTGCCAGCAGTTTATCCGGGGACGGTGGCTACACCTTC. It yields the protein CASSLSGDGGYTF.

This clonotype was observed a handful of times. The gene calls are TRBV4-1 and TRBJ2-7; 8 bases fit TRBD1. V trimming: 10 bases; J trimming: 3 bases; junction bases outside the gene matches: 20. The germline CDR1 and CDR2 sequences are MGHRA and YSYEKL. The CDR3 totals 17 residues. The CDR3 DNA sequence: TGCGCCATTGTCGTTAAGAGGACAGGGCCCCATTTCTACGAGCAGTACTTC. It translates to CAIVVKRTGPHFYEQYF.

The chain employs TRBV10-3 and TRBJ1-4; D is ambiguous. Germline V gene lookup returns CDR1 ENHRY and CDR2 SYGVKD. The CDR3 sequence is 15 residues long. V gave up 0 bases and J gave up 7 bases, with 12 bases separating them. CDR3 sequence reads: CAISESGQASEKLFF. CDR3 bases: TGTGCCATCAGTGAGTCAGGGCAGGCTAGTGAAAAACTGTTTTTT.

The CDR3 DNA reads as TGCGCCAGCAGCTCTCTGGGTACGGGAGCGACCCAGTACTTC. This codes for CASSSLGTGATQYF. The rearrangement links TRBV5-1 to TRBJ2-5, with TRBD2 as a possible D gene (6 bases). Germline V gene data show CDR1 as SGHRS and CDR2 as YFSETQ. The CDR3 runs to 14 residues. V shed 3 bases and J shed 7 bases, with 16 bases lying between them.

The chain's CDR3 is CASSSGPYTEAFF. CDR3 DNA: TGTGCCAGCAGTTCGGGACCGTACACTGAAGCTTTCTTT. This chain connects TRBV6-6 to TRBJ1-1; possible D gene TRBD1, 5 bases. CDR1 is MNHNY, CDR2 SVGAGI, per germline (reference sequence). V lost 4 bases and J lost 3, with 9 bases in between. The CDR3 totals 13 residues.

This clonotype showed up just a few times. The chain employs TRBV20-1 and TRBJ2-1; 7 bases map to TRBD2. CDR1 DFQATT and CDR2 SNEGSKA come from the germline V gene (reference sequence). This CDR3 region has 15 residues. Trimming took 2 bases from V and 4 from J; bases not matched to a gene: 8. CDR3 nucleotides: TGCAGTGCTAGACCTCCCCCGGGGGGTTACAATGAGCAGTTCTTC. This encodes CSARPPPGGYNEQFF.

Concerning this clonotype itself: A read error is possible here, since a much larger clone lies one base away. In nucleotides, the CDR3 is TGCAGCGTGACACGGGGCACTAGCTATGGCTACACCTTC. It codes for CSVTRGTSYGYTF. The chain joins TRBV29-1 to TRBJ1-2; perhaps TRBD1 as D (5 bases). Looked up from germline, CDR1 is SQVTM and CDR2 is ANQGSEA. V gave up 6 bases and J gave up 4 bases, with 15 bases separating them. CDR3 size: 13 residues.

V usage is TRBV7-9 and J usage is TRBJ1-5, with TRBD1 identical over 8 bases. Germline V gives CDR1 SEHNR, CDR2 FQNEAQ (reference sequence). This CDR3 spans 15 amino acids. After removal of 5 bases from V and 1 base from J, the junction contained 4 bases not matched to a gene. The CDR3 loop is CASSKRTGSNQPQHF. For the CDR3, the DNA is TGTGCCAGCAGCAAGCGGACAGGGAGCAATCAGCCCCAGCATTTT.

This chain uses TRBV4-1 with TRBJ2-2; D possibly corresponds to TRBD2 (6 bases). CDR1 is MGHRA and CDR2 is YSYEKL in the germline V gene. V gave up 2 bases and J gave up 8 bases, with 18 bases separating them. The CDR3 spans 16 residues. The CDR3 protein is CASSQSPGLDMGELFF. DNA for the CDR3: TGCGCCAGCAGCCAATCCCCGGGACTTGATATGGGGGAGCTGTTTTTT.

This chain connects TRBV3-1 to TRBJ2-3; D could derive from TRBD1 or TRBD2 (5 bases each). Trimming shortened V by 4 bases and J by 4 bases, and 12 bases separated the two germline ends. Germline values: CDR1 LGHDT, CDR2 YNNKEL (reference sequence). The CDR3 loop spans 14 amino acids. The CDR3 loop reads CASSPGDPPDTQYF. The CDR3, as DNA: TGTGCCAGCAGCCCCGGGGACCCTCCAGATACGCAGTATTTT.

The V and J genes are TRBV7-8 and TRBJ2-3, with TRBD2 matching over 9 bases. Germline-derived CDR1 and CDR2 are SGHVS and FQNEAQ. The CDR3 spans 16 residues. Unmatched junction bases numbered 7, after V lost 4 bases and J lost 2 bases. The CDR3 spells CASSSKRGAPTDTQYF. In DNA form, the CDR3 reads TGTGCCAGCAGCTCAAAGCGGGGGGCCCCCACAGATACGCAGTATTTT.

This rearrangement joins TRBV6-5 to TRBJ2-1; 16 nucleotides match TRBD2. Losses at the gene ends were 4 bases for V and 7 bases for J; bases not matched to a gene: 13. This CDR3 has 19 amino acids. From germline, CDR1 is MNHEY and CDR2 SVGAGI. CDR3 amino acids: CASSFTGLAGGPIRNEQFF. The CDR3 DNA reads TGTGCCAGCAGTTTCACGGGACTAGCGGGGGGGCCAATAAGAAATGAGCAGTTCTTC.

This clonotype has more than one count but fewer than ten. The chain recombines TRBV9 with TRBJ2-1, with a weak D call TRBD1 (6 bases). The ends were cut back, 3 bases at V and 0 bases at J, with 13 bases in the middle. The CDR3 runs to 16 residues. Germline CDR1 and CDR2: SGDLS and YYNGEE. CDR3 nucleotides: TGTGCCAGCAGCGGAGGACAGCTTTTCTCCTACAATGAGCAGTTCTTC. This gives the protein CASSGGQLFSYNEQFF. The variable domain in full, completed from reference TRBV9 and TRBJ2-1, reads DSGVTQTPKHLITATGQRVTLRCSPRSGDLSVYWYQQSLDQGLQFLIQYYNGEERAKGNILERFSAQQFPDLHSELNLSSLELGDSALYFCASSGGQLFSYNEQFFGPGTRLTVL.

This clonotype has only a few counts. The rearrangement joins TRBV3-1 to TRBJ2-3, with D tentatively TRBD1 or TRBD2 (6 bases each). The CDR3 spans 17 residues. CDR1 is LGHDT and CDR2 is YNNKEL in the germline V gene (reference sequence). Trimming left V 4 bases short and J 0 bases short, with 17 bases between. CDR3 in DNA: TGTGCCAGCAGCCGGTTCGGGGGCCGCATTAGCACAGATACGCAGTATTTT. Encoded protein: CASSRFGGRISTDTQYF.

This clonotype was observed a handful of times. The V call is TRBV4-1, the J call TRBJ1-1; possible D gene TRBD1, 5 bases. This CDR3 has 15 amino acids. Germline V gene lookup returns CDR1 MGHRA and CDR2 YSYEKL. V was shortened by 2 bases and J by 0 bases, with 10 bases between the two germline ends. The CDR3 sequence: CASSQFGTVNTEAFF. The CDR3 DNA reads TGCGCCAGCAGCCAATTCGGGACTGTGAACACTGAAGCTTTCTTT.

The chain is built from TRBV10-3 and TRBJ2-1, with TRBD2 matching 7 bases. The CDR3 is 13 amino acids. V lost 6 bases to trimming and J lost 5 bases; unmatched junction nucleotides: 4. Germline V gene lookup returns CDR1 ENHRY and CDR2 SYGVKD. The CDR3 coding sequence is TGTGCCATCAGGACAAGCGGGAACAATGAGCAGTTCTTC. It codes for CAIRTSGNNEQFF.

This clonotype was found a few times. DNA for the CDR3: TGTGCCAGCAGCTTAGGGGGGGTGGAGAGGACCCAGTACTTC. This codes for CASSLGGVERTQYF. The chain has TRBV11-2 and TRBJ2-5; weak D call: TRBD2 (6 bases). Trimming pared 1 base from V and 7 bases from J, leaving 13 bases between. CDR3 length: 14 residues. Per the germline V gene, CDR1 is SGHAT and CDR2 is FQNNGV.

There are a few counts of this clonotype. The chain is built from TRBV29-1 and TRBJ2-7; D remains unclear. V was clipped by 5 bases and J by 0 bases, with 17 bases between them. This CDR3 has 15 residues. Germline V gene sequence: CDR1 SQVTM, CDR2 ANQGSEA. The CDR3 nucleotides read TGCAGCGTTACAGACTCCCTCCGCCTCTCCTACGAGCAGTACTTC. Translated: CSVTDSLRLSYEQYF.